This TCR beta chain was obtained from a study of cytomegalovirus exposure and HLA in healthy donors. This clone was observed a few times. The PCR employed 60 Vbeta primers together with 13 Jbeta primers. Repertoires were generated with immunoSEQ multiplex PCR, while TCRdb's copy carries only in-frame clones and drops some. The sample lists 170,000 or so clones, 86% seen once, with nearly 2% in the top ten. CDR1 is SEHNR, CDR2 FQNEAQ, per germline (reference sequence). CDR3 size: 13 residues. With V trimmed by 7 bases and J by 2 bases, 3 bases remained unmatched. Input material: PBMCs. The TCR was taken from a woman in her late teens or twenties in good health and CMV-seronegative. The chain joins TRBV7-9 to TRBJ2-5, with TRBD2 identical over 8 bases. DNA for the CDR3: TGTGCCAGCACTACTAGCGGACAAGAGACCCAGTACTTC. Its translation is CASTTSGQETQYF.